Sequencing of this T cell receptor (beta chain) was carried out in a study of T cell responses to AZD1222 COVID-19 vaccine. Overall study results and limits: Seropositive AZD1222 recipients at baseline numbered only five or six. Nearly half of unique spike-specific TCRs reportedly avoided B.1.351 and B.1.1.7 mutated regions. Two AZD1222 administrations were followed by greater Spike-specific TCR breadth and depth. Donor demographics were predominantly white British with a female majority; clonal diversity may be underestimated.

Trimming shortened V by 5 bases and J by 1 base, and 11 bases separated the two germline ends. Germline values: CDR1 KGHSH, CDR2 LQKENI. This CDR3 contains 14 residues. Concerning this clone itself: As yet, its antigen is unknown.

TCRdb's table, derived via immunoSEQ multiplex PCR, lists solely in-frame clones and lacks some. The sample holds about 120,000 clones, 70% to 90% seen once. This sequence originates from an adult in good health. The chain uses TRBV18 and TRBJ1-2, with D possibly matching TRBD1 (6 bases). Sequencing was performed on peripheral blood, taken on day 0 of AZD1222 vaccination. CDR3 in amino acids: CASSETGSNYGYTF. CDR3 coding DNA: TGTGCCAGCTCAGAAACAGGGAGTAACTATGGCTACACCTTC.